These T cell receptor beta chains were read from a single sample in a study of shared clonotypes between healthy human individuals. Assay: immunoSEQ multiplex PCR; the TCRdb copy retains only in-frame clones and omits some. The table shows over a million clones, with around 74% occurring only once. The sample taken for sequencing was memory CD4+ T cells sorted from blood. The receptors were gathered from a man in his late teens or twenties in good health. The CDR3 runs from the conserved cysteine through the conserved F or W. Fields, in order: J gene, D gene, V gene, clone size, CDR3 protein. D genes are given only for firm matches. Not all rows give a size; the values are once, few, many and, for expanded clones, a class.

>TRBJ1-1|TRBD1|TRBV5-1|.
CASSFAGTGMTEAFF
>TRBJ1-4|.|TRBV19|.
CASHREFNEKLFF
>TRBJ1-6|.|TRBV19|.
CASSIVRVITSDSSPLHF
>TRBJ2-2|.|TRBV7-6|.
CASSPPSSGELFF
>TRBJ2-3|.|TRBV29-1|.
CSVAFGTDTQYF
>TRBJ1-2|.|TRBV10-1|.
CASSESGGTYASYTF
>TRBJ2-3|.|TRBV6-1|few
CASRRDIGTQYF
>TRBJ2-7|.|TRBV28|.
CASSLSSGAYEQYF
>TRBJ2-7|.|TRBV7-6|.
CASSRSRDYEQYF
>TRBJ2-7|.|TRBV5-4|.
CASSLNARGSREQYF
>TRBJ2-5|TRBD2|TRBV5-5|few
CASSLATSGGQRRETQYF
>TRBJ2-1|TRBD1|TRBV6-1|.
CASKPGQSSYNEQFF
>TRBJ1-1|TRBD1|TRBV6-5|few
CASGTRGLAFF
>TRBJ1-5|.|TRBV4-1|.
CASSQAVTRSNQPQHF
>TRBJ2-1|.|TRBV7-9|.
CASSLGRSYNEQFF
>TRBJ2-2|.|TRBV19|.
CASSPIDRTPGELFF
>TRBJ1-1|.|TRBV6-5|.
CASGGGWGNTEAFF
>TRBJ1-3|.|TRBV19|.
CASSLTGRGDSGNTIYF
>TRBJ2-7|.|TRBV6-6|.
CASSSHSTSSYEQYF
>TRBJ2-2|.|TRBV5-1|.
CASNWEATGAGELFF
>TRBJ1-2|.|TRBV29-1|.
CSVDSANYGYTF
>TRBJ2-5|.|TRBV4-3|.
CASSQARLAETQYF
>TRBJ2-3|TRBD2|TRBV5-1|.
CASSLVGSGVDDTQYF
>TRBJ2-3|TRBD2|TRBV5-4|.
CASSLPGTSGLADTQYF
>TRBJ1-5|.|TRBV30|few
CAWSVGQISNQPQHF
>TRBJ2-7|TRBD1|TRBV2|once
CASSRGTGVGEQYF
>TRBJ1-4|.|TRBV18|.
CASSRIHDSNEKLFF
>TRBJ1-4|.|TRBV4-1|.
CASSQDPDSLNEKLFF
>TRBJ2-7|TRBD2|TRBV28|.
CASNSPRVLAGTRAFYEQYF
>TRBJ1-1|.|TRBV7-6|.
CASSRGVNTEAFF
>TRBJ2-1|TRBD1|TRBV5-1|once
CASSRQGSYNEQFF
>TRBJ2-7|.|TRBV7-2|once
CASSLRGGLEQYF
>TRBJ2-1|.|TRBV4-3|.
CASSQDGGASPQFF
>TRBJ1-1|.|TRBV19|.
CASSMDRLNTEAFF
>TRBJ2-1|.|TRBV5-1|.
CASSLGPRGEQFF
>TRBJ2-3|TRBD2|TRBV7-2|.
CASSRSGGGTPDTQYF
>TRBJ2-6|TRBD1|TRBV5-1|.
CASSYPGTGVHSGANVLTF
>TRBJ2-2|.|TRBV6-1|.
CASSEEGTPGGELFF
>TRBJ2-1|TRBD1|TRBV2|once
CASRPGGTGEQFF
>TRBJ2-2|.|TRBV27|.
CASSHNGAGELFF